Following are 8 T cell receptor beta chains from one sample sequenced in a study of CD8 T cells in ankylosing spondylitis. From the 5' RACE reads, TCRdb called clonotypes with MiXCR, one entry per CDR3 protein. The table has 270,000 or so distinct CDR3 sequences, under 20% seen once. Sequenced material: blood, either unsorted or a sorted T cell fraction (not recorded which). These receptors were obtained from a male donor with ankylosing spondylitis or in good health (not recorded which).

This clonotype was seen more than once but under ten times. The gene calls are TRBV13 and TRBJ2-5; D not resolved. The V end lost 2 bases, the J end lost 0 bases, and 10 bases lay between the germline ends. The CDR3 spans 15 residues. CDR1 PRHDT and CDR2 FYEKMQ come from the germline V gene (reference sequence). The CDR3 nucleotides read TGTGCCAGCAGCTTAAGTTCGGGCAACCAAGAGACCCAGTACTTC. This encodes CASSLSSGNQETQYF.

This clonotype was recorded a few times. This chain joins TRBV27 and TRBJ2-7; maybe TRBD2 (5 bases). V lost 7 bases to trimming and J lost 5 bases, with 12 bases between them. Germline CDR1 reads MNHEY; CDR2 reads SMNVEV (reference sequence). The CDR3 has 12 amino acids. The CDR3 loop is CASTSGYHEQYF. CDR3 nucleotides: TGTGCCAGCACGAGCGGTTACCACGAGCAGTACTTC.

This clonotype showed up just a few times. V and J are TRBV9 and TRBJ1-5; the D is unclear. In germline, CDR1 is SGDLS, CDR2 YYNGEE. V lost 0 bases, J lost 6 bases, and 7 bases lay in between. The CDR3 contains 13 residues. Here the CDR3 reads CASSVDSRQPQHF. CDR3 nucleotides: TGTGCCAGCAGCGTAGACTCACGTCAGCCCCAGCATTTT.

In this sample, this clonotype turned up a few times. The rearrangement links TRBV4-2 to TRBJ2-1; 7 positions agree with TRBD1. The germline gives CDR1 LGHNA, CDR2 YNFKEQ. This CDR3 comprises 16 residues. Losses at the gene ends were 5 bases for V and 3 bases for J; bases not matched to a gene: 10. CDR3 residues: CASSATERGLYNEQFF. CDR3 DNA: TGTGCCAGCAGCGCAACCGAGAGGGGGCTCTACAATGAGCAGTTCTTC.

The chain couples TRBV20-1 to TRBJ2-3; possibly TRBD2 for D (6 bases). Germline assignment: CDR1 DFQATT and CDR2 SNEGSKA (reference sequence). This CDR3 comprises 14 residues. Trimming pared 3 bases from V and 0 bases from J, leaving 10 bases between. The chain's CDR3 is CSARSGTSTDTQYF. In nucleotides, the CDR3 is TGCAGTGCTAGGTCCGGGACTAGCACAGATACGCAGTATTTT.

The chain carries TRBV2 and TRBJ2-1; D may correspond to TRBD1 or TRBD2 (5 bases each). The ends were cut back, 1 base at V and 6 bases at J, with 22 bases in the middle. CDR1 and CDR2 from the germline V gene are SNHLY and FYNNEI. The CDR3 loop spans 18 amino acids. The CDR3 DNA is TGTGCCAGCAGTGAAGTAGGATCAGTGGGAGTAAGGGGCAATGAGCAGTTCTTC. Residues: CASSEVGSVGVRGNEQFF.

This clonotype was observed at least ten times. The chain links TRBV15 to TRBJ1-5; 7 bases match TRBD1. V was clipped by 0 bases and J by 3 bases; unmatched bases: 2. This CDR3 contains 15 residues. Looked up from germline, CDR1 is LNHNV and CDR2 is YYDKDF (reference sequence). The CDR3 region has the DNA TGTGCCACCAGCAGAGACAGGGGGAACAATCAGCCCCAGCATTTT. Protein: CATSRDRGNNQPQHF.

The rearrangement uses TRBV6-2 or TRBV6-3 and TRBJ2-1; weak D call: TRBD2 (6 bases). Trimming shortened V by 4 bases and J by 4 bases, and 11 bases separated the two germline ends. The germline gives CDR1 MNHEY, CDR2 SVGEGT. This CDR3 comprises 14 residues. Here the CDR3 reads CASSSAGRYNEQFF. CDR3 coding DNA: TGTGCCAGCAGTTCAGCGGGCCGATACAATGAGCAGTTCTTC.